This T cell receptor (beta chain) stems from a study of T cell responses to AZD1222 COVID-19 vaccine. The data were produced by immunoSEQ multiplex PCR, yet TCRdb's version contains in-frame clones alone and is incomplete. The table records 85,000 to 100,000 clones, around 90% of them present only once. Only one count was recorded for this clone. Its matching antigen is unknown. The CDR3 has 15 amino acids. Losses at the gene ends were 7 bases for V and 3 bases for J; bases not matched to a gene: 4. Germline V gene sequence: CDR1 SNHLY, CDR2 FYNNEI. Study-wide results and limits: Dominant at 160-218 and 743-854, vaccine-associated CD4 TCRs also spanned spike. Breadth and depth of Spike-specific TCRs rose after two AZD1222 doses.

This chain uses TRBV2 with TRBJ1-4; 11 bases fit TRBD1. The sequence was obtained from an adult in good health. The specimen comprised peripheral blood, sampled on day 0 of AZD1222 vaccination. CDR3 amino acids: CASTGTGGSNEKLFF. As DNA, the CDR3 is TGTGCCAGCACCGGGACAGGGGGGTCTAATGAAAAACTGTTTTTT.